The 16 T cell receptor beta chains below all came from one sample that was sequenced in a study of naive and memory T cell subsets. Both TRBC1 and TRBC2 were covered by a beta constant-region primer of two equimolar oligonucleotides. MiXCR was run by TCRdb on the UMI-ligation and nested PCR reads, yielding one entry per CDR3 protein. The data contain 100,000 or so distinct CDR3 sequences, roughly 7.3% of them singletons. The sequencing input was central memory CD4+ T cells from blood. These receptor sequences come from a human donor in good health.

The chain has TRBV11-2 and TRBJ2-2; no reliable D call. V was trimmed by 5 bases and J by 9 bases, leaving 16 bases between them. Germline CDR1 SGHAT, CDR2 FQNNGV. The CDR3 loop spans 14 amino acids. CDR3 loop: CASSPSVSLRELFF. CDR3 bases: TGTGCCAGCAGCCCGTCAGTATCACTCCGGGAGCTGTTTTTT.

This clonotype showed up many times. DNA for the CDR3: TGCAGCGTCCCATCCGGGACCCAGGCTAACTATGGCTACACCTTC. This codes for CSVPSGTQANYGYTF. The chain couples TRBV29-1 to TRBJ1-2; a weak D match, TRBD1 (5 bases). This CDR3 comprises 15 residues. Trimming cost V 6 bases and J 0 bases, with 17 bases left between them. Germline V lookup: CDR1 SQVTM, CDR2 ANQGSEA.

This clonotype was seen more than once but under ten times. The chain employs TRBV3-1 and TRBJ1-5, with 7 bases identical to TRBD1. The germline V gene encodes CDR1 LGHDT and CDR2 YNNKEL (reference sequence). With V trimmed by 4 bases and J by 7 bases, 7 bases remained unmatched. CDR3 length equals 14 residues. CDR3 in DNA: TGTGCCAGCAGCCCTATGACAGGGCCCCAGCCCCAGCATTTT. It yields the protein CASSPMTGPQPQHF.

This clonotype was seen repeatedly, ten times or more. The CDR3 sequence: CASSYSGSYEQYF. CDR3 in DNA: TGTGCCAGCAGCTATAGCGGCTCCTACGAGCAGTACTTC. V and J are TRBV7-2 and TRBJ2-7; maybe TRBD2 (6 bases). Germline CDR1 reads SGHTA; CDR2 reads FQGNSA. The germline V and J ends were trimmed by 4 bases and 0 bases, with 7 bases remaining between them. There are 13 residues in the CDR3.

This clonotype was found many times. V is TRBV15 and J is TRBJ1-3, with D unclear. V shed 1 base and J shed 1 base, with 8 bases lying between them. The CDR3 covers 15 residues. CDR1 and CDR2 from the germline V gene are LNHNV and YYDKDF (reference sequence). CDR3 in DNA: TGTGCCACCAGCAGAGCCGCGGAGTCTGGAAACACCATATATTTT. Protein product: CATSRAAESGNTIYF.

This clonotype has ten or more counts. V usage is TRBV5-1 and J usage is TRBJ1-3; TRBD1 matches at 8 bases. This CDR3 comprises 14 residues. Germline CDR1 SGHRS, CDR2 YFSETQ. J was trimmed by 3 bases and V by 4 bases; bases with no gene match: 3. This CDR3 reads CASSPDRGGNTIYF. CDR3 sequence (DNA): TGCGCCAGCAGCCCCGACAGGGGTGGAAACACCATATATTTT.

This clonotype was observed a handful of times. Sequence at one end of the junction differs from germline and may be a read error. The chain recombines TRBV5-4 with TRBJ2-1, with D perhaps given as TRBD1 or TRBD2 (5 bases each). The V gene's germline CDR1 is SGHNT and CDR2 YYREEE (reference sequence). The CDR3 spans 15 residues. CDR3 residues: CASSPPGASSNEQFF. CDR3 in DNA: TGTGCCAGCAGCCCCCCCGGGGCCTCCTCCAATGAGCAGTTCTTC.

This clonotype was picked up many times. The chain is built from TRBV5-1 and TRBJ1-2; perhaps TRBD1 as D (5 bases). The CDR3 is made up of 14 amino acids. Trimming stripped 1 base from V and 4 bases from J, with 11 bases between. The germline V gene encodes CDR1 SGHRS and CDR2 YFSETQ. The CDR3 reads CASSLTGQTYGYTF. CDR3 coding DNA: TGCGCCAGCAGCTTGACAGGTCAGACCTATGGCTACACCTTC.

This clonotype has a count of ten or more. This chain connects TRBV6-2 or TRBV6-3 to TRBJ1-1, with TRBD1 identical over 8 bases. The CDR3 is 14 residues long. Per the germline V gene, CDR1 is MNHEY and CDR2 is SVGEGT. J was trimmed by 7 bases and V by 6 bases; bases with no gene match: 10. The CDR3 sequence is CASRKQGVDLEAFF. The CDR3 DNA reads TGTGCCAGCAGAAAACAGGGGGTGGACCTTGAAGCTTTCTTT.

This clonotype was seen at least ten times. This chain uses TRBV6-2 or TRBV6-3 with TRBJ2-7; no clear D. V dropped 0 bases and J dropped 3 bases, with 3 bases sitting between them. Germline V gene lookup returns CDR1 MNHEY and CDR2 SVGEGT. The CDR3 extends over 12 amino acids. CDR3: CASSYSYYEQYF. In DNA form, the CDR3 reads TGTGCCAGCAGTTACTCTTACTACGAGCAGTACTTC.

This clonotype was seen a handful of times. This chain joins TRBV7-9 and TRBJ1-5, with D unresolved. Germline CDR1 SEHNR, CDR2 FQNEAQ (reference sequence). The germline V and J ends were trimmed by 2 bases and 0 bases, with 8 bases remaining between them. This CDR3 comprises 15 residues. The CDR3 nucleotides read TGTGCCAGCAGCTTATCCGGGGATAGCAATCAGCCCCAGCATTTT. Translating it yields CASSLSGDSNQPQHF. Using reference TRBV7-9 and TRBJ1-5 for the parts outside the CDR3, the full variable domain is DTGVSQNPRHKITKRGQNVTFRCDPISEHNRLYWYRQTLGQGPEFLTYFQNEAQLEKSRLLSDRFSAERPKGSFSTLEIQRTEQGDSAMYLCASSLSGDSNQPQHFGDGTRLSIL.

In its sample, this clonotype was seen many times. The chain is built from TRBV7-8 and TRBJ1-4; possibly TRBD1 for D (6 bases). The V end was cut by 6 bases, the J end by 2 bases, with 10 bases between. Germline CDR1 and CDR2: SGHVS and FQNEAQ. CDR3 size: 14 residues. The CDR3 DNA reads TGTGCCAGCAGGGGGGGCAGGACTAATGAAAAACTGTTTTTT. Translating it yields CASRGGRTNEKLFF.

This clonotype was recorded a few times. V and J are TRBV4-1 and TRBJ1-1, with D unclear. With 1 base removed from V and 5 bases from J, the gap between germline ends came to 14 bases. CDR1 is MGHRA and CDR2 is YSYEKL in the germline V gene. This CDR3 is built from 15 residues. Here the CDR3 DNA reads TGCGCCAGCAGCCAAGCGATCGCGAGCAGAACTGAAGCTTTCTTT. Protein: CASSQAIASRTEAFF.

This clonotype was counted a few times. V is TRBV18 and J is TRBJ2-7; D is uncertain. This CDR3 is built from 14 residues. Trimming cost V 0 bases and J 2 bases, with 8 bases left between them. The germline V gene has CDR1 KGHSH and CDR2 LQKENI. The CDR3 is CASSPPSEPYEQYF. CDR3 DNA: TGTGCCAGCTCACCACCGAGCGAACCCTACGAGCAGTACTTC.

This clonotype was seen ten or more times. The chain uses TRBV6-1 and TRBJ2-1; TRBD2 agrees at 9 bases. J lost 5 bases, V lost 7 bases, and 9 bases had no gene match. The germline CDR1 and CDR2 sequences are MNHNS and SASEGT. The CDR3 totals 15 residues. The CDR3 is CASTSSGRANNEQFF. CDR3 DNA sequence: TGTGCCAGCACGAGTAGCGGGAGAGCGAACAATGAGCAGTTCTTC.

This clonotype was found many times. This sequence joins TRBV24-1 and TRBJ2-2, with a weak D call TRBD2 (6 bases). The germline V and J ends were trimmed by 1 base and 6 bases, with 11 bases remaining between them. Germline V gives CDR1 KGHDR, CDR2 SFDVKD. CDR3 length equals 15 residues. CDR3 sequence reads: CATSDFGGAAGELFF. The CDR3 DNA reads TGTGCCACCAGTGATTTCGGGGGAGCGGCCGGGGAGCTGTTTTTT.